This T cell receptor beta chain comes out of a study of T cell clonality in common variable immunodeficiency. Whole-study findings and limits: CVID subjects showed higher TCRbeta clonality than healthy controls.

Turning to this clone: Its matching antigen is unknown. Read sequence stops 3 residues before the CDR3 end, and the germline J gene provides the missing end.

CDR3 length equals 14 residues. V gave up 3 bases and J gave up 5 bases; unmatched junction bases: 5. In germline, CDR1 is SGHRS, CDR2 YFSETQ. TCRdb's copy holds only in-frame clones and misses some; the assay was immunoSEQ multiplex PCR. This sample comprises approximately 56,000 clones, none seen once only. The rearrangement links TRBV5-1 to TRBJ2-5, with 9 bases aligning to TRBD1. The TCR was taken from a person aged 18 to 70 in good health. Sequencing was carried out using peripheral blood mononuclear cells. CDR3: CASSSGTGRETQYF. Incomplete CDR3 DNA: TGCGCCAGCAGCTCCGGGACAGGGCGTGAGACC.